These T cell receptor beta chains were read from a single sample in a study of blood T cell repertoires in COVID-19. TCRdb's table, derived via immunoSEQ multiplex PCR, lists solely in-frame clones and lacks some. The sample includes some 180,000 clones, roughly 84% of them seen just once. The material sequenced was peripheral blood. Every receptor here comes from a man aged 50 or older with COVID-19, enrolled during active disease. Each CDR3 is given with its conserved first and last residue. D genes are given only for firm matches. Only some rows state a clone size, as once, few, many or a class for expanded clones.

abundance	v_gene	j_gene	d_gene	CDR3nt	CDR3aa
NA	TRBV9	TRBJ1-3	NA	TGTGCCAGCAGCGTAGTGGAGGGAAACACCATATATTTT	CASSVVEGNTIYF
NA	TRBV5-1	TRBJ2-7	NA	TGCGCCAGCGGCCTAGGTTTGGATTCCTACGAGCAGTACTTC	CASGLGLDSYEQYF
NA	TRBV12-3/TRBV12-4	TRBJ1-1	TRBD1	TGTGCCAGCAGTTCAGGGGGTTTTGAAGCTTTCTTT	CASSSGGFEAFF
NA	TRBV27	TRBJ1-5	TRBD1	TGTGCCAGCAGTCAAGTCCCGGGACAGGGGACGGGCAATCAGCCCCAGCATTTT	CASSQVPGQGTGNQPQHF
NA	TRBV7-6	TRBJ2-2	TRBD2	TGTGCCAGCAGCTTAGAACTAGCGGGAGGGCACACCGGGGAGCTGTTTTTT	CASSLELAGGHTGELFF
NA	TRBV5-1	TRBJ2-2	TRBD2	TGCGCCCGCAGCTGGACTAGCGGGGGGGCCGGCGGGGAGCTGTTTTTT	CARSWTSGGAGGELFF
NA	TRBV6-5	TRBJ2-7	TRBD2	TGTGCCAGCAGTACTAGCGGGAGTGGGGCCTACGAGCAGTACTTC	CASSTSGSGAYEQYF
NA	TRBV28	TRBJ1-2	NA	TGTGCCAGCAGTTTATCATGGCTGGCGGGCCCAAGTACTTTC	CASSLSWLAGPSTF
NA	TRBV19	TRBJ2-1	NA	TGTGCCAGTAGCCCCCTAGTGTGGAATGAGCAGTTCTTC	CASSPLVWNEQFF
NA	TRBV6-5	TRBJ1-3	TRBD1	TGTGCCAGCAGTCAGACAGGGTCTGGAAACACCATATATTTT	CASSQTGSGNTIYF
NA	TRBV5-6	TRBJ2-2	NA	TGTGCCAGCAGCTTTGGGTCAGGGCAAGGATGGGCCGGGGAGCTGTTTTTT	CASSFGSGQGWAGELFF
NA	TRBV7-8	TRBJ2-3	NA	TGTGCCAGCAGCTTAGTGAGTCCGCGGCACACAGATACGCAGTATTTT	CASSLVSPRHTDTQYF
NA	TRBV4-2	TRBJ2-5	TRBD2	TGTGCCAGCAGCCAAGCGGCTAGCGGGAGCCCGTCCCGCCAAGAGACCCAGTACTTC	CASSQAASGSPSRQETQYF
once	TRBV18	TRBJ1-1	TRBD1	TGTGCCAGCTCATCAAAACAGGGGGCGGACACTGAAGCTTTCTTT	CASSSKQGADTEAFF
NA	TRBV3-1/TRBV3-2	TRBJ1-2	NA	TGTGCCAGCAGCCAGCCAGGGAACTATGGCTACACCTTC	CASSQPGNYGYTF
once	TRBV9	TRBJ2-1	TRBD1	TGTGCCAGCAACCCGGGACAGGGTTCCTACAATGAGCAGTTCTTC	CASNPGQGSYNEQFF
NA	TRBV5-1	TRBJ2-1	NA	TGCGCCAGCAGTTCGGACAGTAGCTCCTACAATGAGCAGTTCTTC	CASSSDSSSYNEQFF
NA	TRBV11-2	TRBJ2-2	TRBD2	TGTGCCAGCAGCTTAATCAGCGGGAGAACGAACACCGGGGAGCTGTTTTTT	CASSLISGRTNTGELFF
NA	TRBV5-4	TRBJ2-7	TRBD1	TGTGCCAGCAGCCCCCTTCGTGGGACAGGGGTTGACGAGCAGTACTTC	CASSPLRGTGVDEQYF
few	TRBV5-1	TRBJ1-3	NA	TGCGCCAGCAGCGGAGGAGAATCTGGAAACACCATATATTTT	CASSGGESGNTIYF
once	TRBV7-9	TRBJ2-1	NA	TGTGCCAGCAGTTCCTACAGGGGAGGTTTTAACAATGAGCAGTTCTTC	CASSSYRGGFNNEQFF
NA	TRBV12-3/TRBV12-4	TRBJ1-3	NA	TGTGCCAGCAGTTTCGCTGGAAACACCATATATTTT	CASSFAGNTIYF
NA	TRBV19	TRBJ2-3	NA	TGTGCCAGTAGTCCCCGGACAGTAGATACGCAGTATTTT	CASSPRTVDTQYF
NA	TRBV12-3/TRBV12-4	TRBJ1-1	NA	TGTGCCAGCAGTTGGAGGAACACTGAAGCTTTCTTT	CASSWRNTEAFF
NA	TRBV7-8	TRBJ1-5	NA	TGTGCCAGCAGCTTTGTGGAAGCTAGTCAGCCCCAGCATTTT	CASSFVEASQPQHF
NA	TRBV7-2	TRBJ2-5	TRBD1	TGTGCCAGCAGCTTCTCCGGGACAGCGCCCGAGGGGACCCAGTACTTC	CASSFSGTAPEGTQYF
NA	TRBV4-1	TRBJ2-2	TRBD1	TGCGCCAGCAGCCAACGCGACAGGGGGGTCGTCACCGGGGAGCTGTTTTTT	CASSQRDRGVVTGELFF
NA	TRBV19	TRBJ2-1	TRBD2	TGTGCCAGTAGTAAAATCGGGACTAGCGGGATACTTGAGCAGTTCTTC	CASSKIGTSGILEQFF
NA	TRBV6-5	TRBJ2-7	TRBD1	TGTGCCAGCTCCGGGACAGGGTTCTACGAGCAGTACTTC	CASSGTGFYEQYF
NA	TRBV9	TRBJ1-3	TRBD1	TGTGCCAGCAGCGAACGATCCGGGACAGGGGTTGGAAACACCATATATTTT	CASSERSGTGVGNTIYF
NA	TRBV9	TRBJ2-6	NA	TGTGCCAGCAGCTTATCTGGGGGAGGAGCTGGGGCCAACGTCCTGACTTTC	CASSLSGGGAGANVLTF
NA	TRBV19	TRBJ2-7	TRBD2	TGTGCCAGTAGTTATTCCGGGAGGTACTACGAGCAGTACTTC	CASSYSGRYYEQYF
NA	TRBV14	TRBJ2-7	TRBD1	TGTGCCAGCAGCTCGCAAGTTGGTGGACAGGGATCCTACGAGCAGTACTTC	CASSSQVGGQGSYEQYF
NA	TRBV6-2/TRBV6-3	TRBJ2-7	NA	TGTGCCAGCAGTTACGGTGGAGTTTCCTACGAGCAGTACTTC	CASSYGGVSYEQYF
NA	TRBV6-1	TRBJ2-7	NA	TGTGCCAGCAGTGAACAGGGTGCGGAGCAGTACTTC	CASSEQGAEQYF
NA	TRBV27	TRBJ2-5	TRBD2	TGTGCCAGCAGTCCTATCGGACTAGCGGAAGAGACCCAGTACTTC	CASSPIGLAEETQYF
NA	TRBV5-1	TRBJ2-7	NA	TGCGCCAGCAGCTTGAAGGAGTTTGGGGGACACTCCTACGAGCAGTACTTC	CASSLKEFGGHSYEQYF
NA	TRBV6-1	TRBJ1-4	NA	TGTGCCAGCAGTGAACTGGAAGGAGGGAAACTGTTTTTT	CASSELEGGKLFF
NA	TRBV4-1	TRBJ2-7	TRBD1	TGCGCCAGCAGCCAAGCCGGGACAGTCTACGAGCAGTACTTC	CASSQAGTVYEQYF
once	TRBV7-2	TRBJ2-1	TRBD1	TGTGCCAGCAGCTCCCAGGACGGGACAGGGGGCTACAATGAGCAGTTCTTC	CASSSQDGTGGYNEQFF
NA	TRBV6-5	TRBJ2-3	NA	TGTGCCAGCAGGGGGGCTCCTCTGGATACGCAGTATTTT	CASRGAPLDTQYF
NA	TRBV18	TRBJ1-4	NA	TGTGCCAGCTCACCACTAGGACAGAAGAATGAAAAACTGTTTTTT	CASSPLGQKNEKLFF
NA	TRBV6-5	TRBJ2-1	TRBD2	TGTGCCAGCAGTTACGTGCTAGCGGGGGAGCAGTTCTTC	CASSYVLAGEQFF
NA	TRBV2	TRBJ1-1	NA	TGTGCCAGCTGGGGCCTCGGCGCAGAGAACACTGAAGCTTTCTTT	CASWGLGAENTEAFF